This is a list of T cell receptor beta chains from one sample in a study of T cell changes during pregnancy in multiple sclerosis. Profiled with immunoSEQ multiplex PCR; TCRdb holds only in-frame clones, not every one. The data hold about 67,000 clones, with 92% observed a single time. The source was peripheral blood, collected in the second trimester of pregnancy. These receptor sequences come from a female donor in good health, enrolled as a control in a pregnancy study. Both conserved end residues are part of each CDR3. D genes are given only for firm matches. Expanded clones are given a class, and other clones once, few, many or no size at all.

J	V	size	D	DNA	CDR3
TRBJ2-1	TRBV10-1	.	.	TGCGCCAGCAGTGAAGTGAGGCCAGGGGGGACCAATGAGCAGTTCTTC	CASSEVRPGGTNEQFF
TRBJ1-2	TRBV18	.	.	.	CASSLVGQGASETF
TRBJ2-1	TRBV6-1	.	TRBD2	TGTGCCAGCAGTGAGGGACTAGCGGGGGGGCAGGGAAATGAGCAGTTCTTC	CASSEGLAGGQGNEQFF
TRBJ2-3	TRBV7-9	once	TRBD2	TGTGCCAGCAGTCGACTAGCGGTCACAGATACGCAGTATTTT	CASSRLAVTDTQYF
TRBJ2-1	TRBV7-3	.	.	TGTGCCAGCAGCTTAGGGACTTCCTACAATGAGCAGTTCTTC	CASSLGTSYNEQFF
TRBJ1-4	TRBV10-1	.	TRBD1	TGCGCCAGCAGTGGGGACAGGGAGAGCGAAAAACTGTTTTTT	CASSGDRESEKLFF
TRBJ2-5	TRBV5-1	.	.	TGCGCCAGCAGCTTGGCCCCGACGGGGGAATTGGAGACCCAGTACTTC	CASSLAPTGELETQYF
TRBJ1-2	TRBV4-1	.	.	TGCGCCAGCAGCCAATTACAGGGAATAGAAGGCTACACCTTC	CASSQLQGIEGYTF
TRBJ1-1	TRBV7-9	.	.	TGTGCCAGCAGCTTAGTACAGGGTACCCCTGAAGCTTTCTTT	CASSLVQGTPEAFF
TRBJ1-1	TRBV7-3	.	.	TGTGCCAGCAGCTTAACGGCCAGGGAAGGCACTGAAGCTTTCTTT	CASSLTAREGTEAFF
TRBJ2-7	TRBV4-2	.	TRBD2	TGTGCCAGCAGCCAATCCTCCGCGGCGGGAGGGAGGGACGAGCAGTACTTC	CASSQSSAAGGRDEQYF
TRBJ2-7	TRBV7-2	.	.	TGTGCCAGCAGCTTATCGGCGGAGGGGAGAGTCGAGCAGTACTTC	CASSLSAEGRVEQYF
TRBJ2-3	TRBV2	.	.	TGTGCCAGCAGTGGCCTAGGGGCAGATACGCAGTATTTT	CASSGLGADTQYF
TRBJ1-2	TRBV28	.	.	TGTGCCAGCAGCGAAACGGACAGCATCTATGGCTACACCTTC	CASSETDSIYGYTF
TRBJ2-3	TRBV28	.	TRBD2	TGTGCCAGCAGTTCCGACCACCTACTAGCGGAGGATGGGGGCACAGATACGCAGTATTTT	CASSSDHLLAEDGGTDTQYF
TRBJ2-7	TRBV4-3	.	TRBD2	TGCGCCAGCAGCCAAGAAAAGACTAGCGATTCTCAAGAGCAGTACTTC	CASSQEKTSDSQEQYF
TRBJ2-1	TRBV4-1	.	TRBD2	TGCGCCAGCAGGCATACTAGCGGGGGGGCTGGGAATGAGCAGTTCTTC	CASRHTSGGAGNEQFF
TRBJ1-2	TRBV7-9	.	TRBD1	TGTGCCAGCAGCTATTCGACAGGGCCCTACTATGGCTACACCTTC	CASSYSTGPYYGYTF
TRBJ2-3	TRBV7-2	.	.	TGTGCCAGCAGCTTATCGTCTAGCACAGATACGCAGTATTTT	CASSLSSSTDTQYF
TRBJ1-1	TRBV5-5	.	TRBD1	TGTGCCAGCAGCTTCAGGGGGCTTGGCACTGAAGCTTTCTTT	CASSFRGLGTEAFF
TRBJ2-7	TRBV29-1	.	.	TGCAGCGTTGTCTCCGGTTTCTCCTACGAGCAGTACTTC	CSVVSGFSYEQYF
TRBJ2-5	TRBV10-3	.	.	TGTGCCATTGGATGGACTGAGGAGACCCAGTACTTC	CAIGWTEETQYF
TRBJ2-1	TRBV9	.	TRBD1	TGTGCCAGCAGCACAGGGGGGCCTGCCTACAATGAGCAGTTCTTC	CASSTGGPAYNEQFF
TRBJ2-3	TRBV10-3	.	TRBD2	TGTGCCATCAGTGAGTCGCCGGGACTAGGCACAGATACGCAGTATTTT	CAISESPGLGTDTQYF
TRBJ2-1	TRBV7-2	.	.	TGTGCCAGCAGCTTAGTACGCGGAGGTCACAATGAGCAGTTCTTC	CASSLVRGGHNEQFF
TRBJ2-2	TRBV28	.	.	TGTGCCAGCAGTGCTCAGGTTCGGCGGGCCCGTACCCGGGAGCTGTTTTTT	CASSAQVRRARTRELFF
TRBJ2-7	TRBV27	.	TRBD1	TGTGCCAGCAGTGTACCCGGGACAGGGATCTACGAGCAGTACTTC	CASSVPGTGIYEQYF